Here is one T cell receptor (beta chain) with its context. Its antigen is still unknown. The data stem from a study of PD-1 blockade in classical Hodgkin lymphoma. General study findings and limits: CD4+ TCR diversity, unlike CD8+, climbed significantly by C4D1.

Time point of the sample: cycle 4 day 1 (C4D1), after less than 7 weeks of nivolumab. With no exception, relapse followed autologous stem cell transplantation in all patients, and brentuximab vedotin exposure varied. V lost 3 bases and J lost 4, with 6 bases in between. In germline, CDR1 is MDHEN, CDR2 SYDVKM. This CDR3 has 12 residues. Method: immunoSEQ multiplex PCR; TCRdb's copy keeps in-frame clones and lacks some. The sample carries around 7,400 clones, about 82% recorded once. This TCR was recovered from a human donor with classical Hodgkin lymphoma. The V gene is TRBV28, the J gene TRBJ1-2; D uncertain. Source: peripheral blood mononuclear cells (PBMCs), taken before the fourth cycle of nivolumab. The CDR3 sequence is CASSFGVYGYTF. The DNA for the CDR3 is TGTGCCAGCAGTTTTGGTGTCTATGGCTACACCTTC.